These 5 T cell receptor beta chains were all obtained from the same sample, sequenced in a study of metastatic and nonmetastatic thyroid tumors. TCRdb re-clonotyped the PCR reads via MiXCR. The sample has some 19,000 clones, 25% to 35% seen once. Among the patients, none had received any treatment before thyroid surgery. Source material: tumor tissue. The source of these receptors is a female donor with papillary thyroid cancer or a benign thyroid nodule (not recorded which). Some clones in this sample may be carry-over from other donors' samples.

The V gene is TRBV28, the J gene TRBJ1-1; the D is unclear. V was trimmed by 3 bases and J by 1 base, leaving 9 bases between them. The CDR3 is made up of 14 amino acids. Germline lookup yields CDR1 MDHEN and CDR2 SYDVKM. The CDR3 DNA reads TGTGCCAGCAGTTTTCTACGGAAGAACACTGAAGCTTTCTTT. Its translation: CASSFLRKNTEAFF. Together with reference TRBV28 and TRBJ1-1, the CDR3 gives the full variable domain: DVKVTQSSRYLVKRTGEKVFLECVQDMDHENMFWYRQDPGLGLRLIYFSYDVKMKEKGDIPEGYSVSREKKERFSLILESASTNQTSMYLCASSFLRKNTEAFFGQGTRLTVV.

This clone was counted at least ten times. CDR3 nucleotides: TGTGCCAGCAGTTTCAGGGGACTTAATGAAAAACTGTTTTTT. This sequence encodes CASSFRGLNEKLFF. The chain employs TRBV27 and TRBJ1-4, with D maybe TRBD1 (6 bases). V lost 3 bases, J lost 4 bases, and 9 bases lay in between. CDR1 and CDR2 (germline): MNHEY, SMNVEV (reference sequence). CDR3 length equals 14 residues.

The CDR3 region has the DNA TGTGCCAGCAGCCGACGCCCGGGACAGCGAAACTATGGCTACACCTTC. Its translation: CASSRRPGQRNYGYTF. V usage is TRBV11-2 and J usage is TRBJ1-2; TRBD1 agrees at 7 bases. V lost 5 bases to trimming and J lost 2 bases; unmatched junction nucleotides: 11. Germline V gives CDR1 SGHAT, CDR2 FQNNGV. The CDR3 is 16 residues long.

The chain recombines TRBV6-1 with TRBJ1-2; D is ambiguous. The length of the CDR3 is 13 residues. Trimming removed 2 bases at V and 6 bases at J, with 10 bases between. CDR1 MNHNS and CDR2 SASEGT come from the germline V gene. The CDR3 DNA reads TGTGCCAGCAGTGAATCGACAAGGGATGGCTACACCTTC. It is translated as CASSESTRDGYTF.

This clone came up many times. The chain carries TRBV30 and TRBJ1-6, with 7 nucleotides matching TRBD1. This CDR3 is built from 16 residues. From germline, CDR1 is GTSNPN and CDR2 SVGIG (reference sequence). V shed 0 bases, J shed 5 bases, and the junction held 7 bases outside the gene matches. DNA of the CDR3: TGTGCCTGGAGTGTCTACAGGGGCATTGATAATTCACCCCTCCACTTT. Amino acids: CAWSVYRGIDNSPLHF.